These T cell receptor beta chains were read from a single sample in a study of blood T cell repertoires in COVID-19. Sequenced by immunoSEQ multiplex PCR; TCRdb stores in-frame clones only, minus some. The data contain roughly 66,000 clones, 82% of them singletons. Input material: peripheral blood. All receptors come from a man aged 60 to 75 with acute or convalescent COVID-19. Both conserved end residues are part of each CDR3. The D gene is left open where the match is weak. The listing skips clone size in some rows; elsewhere it reads once, few, many or a size class.

DNA: TGTGCCACCAGCAGAGGGGGTGGGGCCAACACCGGGGAGCTGTTTTTT; CDR3: CATSRGGGANTGELFF; D: NA; J: TRBJ2-2; length: 16; V: TRBV15; size: NA
DNA: TGTGCCAGCTCACCCTTCCGGGACAGGGGACATGGCTACACCTTC; CDR3: CASSPFRDRGHGYTF; D: TRBD1; J: TRBJ1-2; length: 15; V: TRBV18; size: once
DNA: TGTGCCAGCAGCTTCTTGGGACAGGGCGCCAGTGGCACTGAAGCTTTCTTT; CDR3: CASSFLGQGASGTEAFF; D: TRBD1; J: TRBJ1-1; length: 17; V: TRBV5-5; size: NA
DNA: TGTGCCACCAGTGACCCGACCCCACAGGGTCCCAGGGGTGAGCAGTTCTTC; CDR3: CATSDPTPQGPRGEQFF; D: NA; J: TRBJ2-1; length: 17; V: TRBV24-1; size: NA
DNA: TGTGCCAGCAGCCAAGGCGGTGGATCTGGGGCCAACGTCCTGACTTTC; CDR3: CASSQGGGSGANVLTF; D: NA; J: TRBJ2-6; length: 16; V: TRBV4-2; size: NA
DNA: TGTGCCAGTAGTGCCGGCGGGACCAACCGCCAGCCCCAGCATTTT; CDR3: CASSAGGTNRQPQHF; D: NA; J: TRBJ1-5; length: 15; V: TRBV19; size: few
DNA: TGTGCCAGCAGCTTGGCCGGGGGCAATCAGCCCCAGCATTTT; CDR3: CASSLAGGNQPQHF; D: NA; J: TRBJ1-5; length: 14; V: TRBV7-2; size: NA
DNA: TGCGCCAGCAGCCGAACGACAGGGAACTATGGCTACACCTTC; CDR3: CASSRTTGNYGYTF; D: TRBD1; J: TRBJ1-2; length: 14; V: TRBV4-3; size: NA
DNA: TGCGCCAGCAGCGGAGGGGACAGGGGAGGCACCGGGGAGCTGTTTTTT; CDR3: CASSGGDRGGTGELFF; D: TRBD1; J: TRBJ2-2; length: 16; V: TRBV5-1; size: NA
DNA: TGTGCCAGCAGCGTAGCTACGGGAGGATACGAGCAGTACTTC; CDR3: CASSVATGGYEQYF; D: TRBD2; J: TRBJ2-7; length: 14; V: TRBV9; size: once
DNA: TGTGCCAGCAGCCCGACTTTGGGGGGGCCGGAGCAAGAGACCCAGTACTTC; CDR3: CASSPTLGGPEQETQYF; D: NA; J: TRBJ2-5; length: 17; V: TRBV27; size: once
DNA: TGTGCCACCAGTGCCGGACAGGGTGTAACTAATGAAAAACTGTTTTTT; CDR3: CATSAGQGVTNEKLFF; D: TRBD1; J: TRBJ1-4; length: 16; V: TRBV24-1; size: NA
DNA: TGTGCCAGCAGCCAAGATCCTTGGAGCACCGGGGAGCTGTTTTTT; CDR3: CASSQDPWSTGELFF; D: NA; J: TRBJ2-2; length: 15; V: TRBV3-1/TRBV3-2; size: NA
DNA: TGTGCCAGTAGGCCGACCGGGACAGGGTCCCTAGACTATGGCTACACCTTC; CDR3: CASRPTGTGSLDYGYTF; D: TRBD1; J: TRBJ1-2; length: 17; V: TRBV19; size: NA
DNA: TGTGCCAGCAGCCCCGACCTCAGGTGGTGCAATCAGCCCCAGCATTTT; CDR3: CASSPDLRWCNQPQHF; D: NA; J: TRBJ1-5; length: 16; V: TRBV21-1; size: NA
DNA: TGCAGCGTCCAGGAACAGACGAGCTCCTACAATGAGCAGTTCTTC; CDR3: CSVQEQTSSYNEQFF; D: NA; J: TRBJ2-1; length: 15; V: TRBV29-1; size: NA
DNA: TGCGCCAGCAGCTTGGGCAGTTCAACGAACACCGGGGAGCTGTTTTTT; CDR3: CASSLGSSTNTGELFF; D: NA; J: TRBJ2-2; length: 16; V: TRBV5-1; size: NA
DNA: TGTGCCAGCAGTGTTGGACAGGGAGGTTACGAGCAGTACTTC; CDR3: CASSVGQGGYEQYF; D: TRBD1; J: TRBJ2-7; length: 14; V: TRBV2; size: NA
DNA: TGTGCCTGGAGTGTACCGATACGGGGCACCGGGGAGCTGTTTTTT; CDR3: CAWSVPIRGTGELFF; D: NA; J: TRBJ2-2; length: 15; V: TRBV30; size: NA
DNA: TGTGCCAGCAGTTACGGGATCGGGGGAACCACTGAAGCTTTCTTT; CDR3: CASSYGIGGTTEAFF; D: NA; J: TRBJ1-1; length: 15; V: TRBV6-2/TRBV6-3; size: NA
DNA: TGCGCCAGCAGCCAAGATTTGACAGGGGCTCTTAGGCCCCAGCATTTT; CDR3: CASSQDLTGALRPQHF; D: TRBD1; J: TRBJ1-5; length: 16; V: TRBV4-1; size: NA
DNA: TGCGCCAGCAGCTTGGCTCTTCCCTTTTTAGTTGCGGAAGAGACCCAGTACTTC; CDR3: CASSLALPFLVAEETQYF; D: NA; J: TRBJ2-5; length: 18; V: TRBV5-1; size: NA
DNA: TGCAGCGTCCTCCTAAGCACTGAAGCTTTCTTT; CDR3: CSVLLSTEAFF; D: NA; J: TRBJ1-1; length: 11; V: TRBV29-1; size: once
DNA: TGTGCCAGCAGGAAGAGCTCCTATAATTCACCCCTCCACTTT; CDR3: CASRKSSYNSPLHF; D: NA; J: TRBJ1-6; length: 14; V: TRBV6-5; size: NA
DNA: TGTGCCTGGAGTGAACCGGGGGGGCCTCACAATGAGCAGTTCTTC; CDR3: CAWSEPGGPHNEQFF; D: TRBD2; J: TRBJ2-1; length: 15; V: TRBV30; size: NA
DNA: TGCGCCAGCAGCTTAATGACAGCGAACACTGAAGCTTTCTTT; CDR3: CASSLMTANTEAFF; D: NA; J: TRBJ1-1; length: 14; V: TRBV5-1; size: NA
DNA: TGTGCCAGCAGCCCAACCGGCGCGGTACAAGAGACCCAGTACTTC; CDR3: CASSPTGAVQETQYF; D: NA; J: TRBJ2-5; length: 15; V: TRBV5-4; size: NA
DNA: TGTGCCAGCAGCTTATCCTCGGCAGGGTCTAACTATGGCTACACCTTC; CDR3: CASSLSSAGSNYGYTF; D: NA; J: TRBJ1-2; length: 16; V: TRBV7-2; size: once
DNA: TGTGCCGCGGACAGGGCGGTGAACACTGAAGCTTTCTTT; CDR3: CAADRAVNTEAFF; D: TRBD1; J: TRBJ1-1; length: 13; V: TRBV30; size: NA
DNA: TGTGCCAGCAGCTTAGGGCCAGGGATGAACACTGAAGCTTTCTTT; CDR3: CASSLGPGMNTEAFF; D: NA; J: TRBJ1-1; length: 15; V: TRBV11-3; size: NA
DNA: TGTGCCAGCAGTGTCCCGCACAGGGGCTTCTATGAGGAGCAGTACTTC; CDR3: CASSVPHRGFYEEQYF; D: TRBD1; J: TRBJ2-7; length: 16; V: TRBV6-2/TRBV6-3; size: NA
DNA: TGTGCCAGCTCACCAAGGCCCCCGGGAGGAGGGGAAAAACTGTTTTTT; CDR3: CASSPRPPGGGEKLFF; D: NA; J: TRBJ1-4; length: 16; V: TRBV18; size: NA
DNA: TGCGCCAGCAGCTTGGACAGCTATGGCTACACCTTC; CDR3: CASSLDSYGYTF; D: NA; J: TRBJ1-2; length: 12; V: TRBV5-1; size: NA
DNA: TGCGCCAGCAGCCAAGAACCCGCGGCTAGCACAGATACGCAGTATTTT; CDR3: CASSQEPAASTDTQYF; D: NA; J: TRBJ2-3; length: 16; V: TRBV4-3; size: NA
DNA: TGTGCCAGCAGTCTGACAGGGCTCTACAATCAGCCCCAGCATTTT; CDR3: CASSLTGLYNQPQHF; D: TRBD1; J: TRBJ1-5; length: 15; V: TRBV6-5; size: NA
DNA: TGTGCCAGCAGTTATAGCGGGGGGTCCAAAAACATTCAGTACTTC; CDR3: CASSYSGGSKNIQYF; D: TRBD2; J: TRBJ2-4; length: 15; V: TRBV27; size: NA
DNA: TGTGCCAGCAGCTTAGACGGGACAGGGGAGACACCCCTCCACTTT; CDR3: CASSLDGTGETPLHF; D: TRBD1; J: TRBJ1-6; length: 15; V: TRBV7-2; size: NA
DNA: TGTGCCTGGAGAGACTTCGGGACAGGGGTCTATAATTCACCCCTCCACTTT; CDR3: CAWRDFGTGVYNSPLHF; D: TRBD1; J: TRBJ1-6; length: 17; V: TRBV30; size: NA
DNA: TGTGCCAGCAGCTTAGTGGCGGTTAGGGGTTCACCCCTCCACTTT; CDR3: CASSLVAVRGSPLHF; D: NA; J: TRBJ1-6; length: 15; V: TRBV7-2; size: NA
DNA: TGTGCCAGCAGCTCGGGACAGAGCTCTGGAAACACCATATATTTT; CDR3: CASSSGQSSGNTIYF; D: TRBD1; J: TRBJ1-3; length: 15; V: TRBV11-3; size: NA
DNA: TGTGCCAGCAGTTACTCGAGTCAGGCCGGCTACACCTTC; CDR3: CASSYSSQAGYTF; D: NA; J: TRBJ1-2; length: 13; V: TRBV6-6; size: NA
DNA: TGTGCCAGCAGTTATCCAAACGCCTACGGCTACACCTTC; CDR3: CASSYPNAYGYTF; D: NA; J: TRBJ1-2; length: 13; V: TRBV6-2/TRBV6-3; size: NA
DNA: TGCGCCAGCAGCTCTCAGCGGTGGCACACCGGGGAGCTGTTTTTT; CDR3: CASSSQRWHTGELFF; D: NA; J: TRBJ2-2; length: 15; V: TRBV5-1; size: NA